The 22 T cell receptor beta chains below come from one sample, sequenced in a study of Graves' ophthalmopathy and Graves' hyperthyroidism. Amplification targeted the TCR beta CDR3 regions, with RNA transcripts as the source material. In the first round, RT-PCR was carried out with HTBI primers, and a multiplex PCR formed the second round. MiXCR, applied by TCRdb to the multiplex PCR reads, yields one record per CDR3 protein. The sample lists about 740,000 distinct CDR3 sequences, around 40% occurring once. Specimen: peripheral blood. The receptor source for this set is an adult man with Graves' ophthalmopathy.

CDR3 protein: CASSLAEGTALEKLFF. The CDR3 DNA is TGTGCCAGCAGCCTCGCCGAAGGGACAGCCCTCGAAAAACTGTTTTTT. The rearrangement joins TRBV14 to TRBJ1-4, with TRBD1 matching over 7 bases. J gave up 8 bases and V 4 bases, and 13 bases lay outside the gene matches. CDR3 length: 16 amino acids. Germline values: CDR1 SGHDN, CDR2 FVKESK.

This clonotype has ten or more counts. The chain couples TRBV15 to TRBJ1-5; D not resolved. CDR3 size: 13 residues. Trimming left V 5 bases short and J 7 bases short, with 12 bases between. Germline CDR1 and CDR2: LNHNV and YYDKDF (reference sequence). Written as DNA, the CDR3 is TGTGCCACCAGCGTGGGGTATGACCAGCCCCAGCATTTT. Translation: CATSVGYDQPQHF. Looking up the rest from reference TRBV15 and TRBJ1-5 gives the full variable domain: DAMVIQNPRYQVTQFGKPVTLSCSQTLNHNVMYWYQQKSSQAPKLLFHYYDKDFNNEADTPDNFQSRRPNTSFCFLDIRSPGLGDTAMYLCATSVGYDQPQHFGDGTRLSIL.

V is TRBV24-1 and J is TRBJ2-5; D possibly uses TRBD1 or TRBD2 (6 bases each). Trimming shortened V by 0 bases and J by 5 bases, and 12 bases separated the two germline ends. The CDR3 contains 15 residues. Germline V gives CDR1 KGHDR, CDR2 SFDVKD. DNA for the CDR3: TGTGCCACCAGTGATTTGGGGGGGCCGGGGGAGACCCAGTACTTC. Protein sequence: CATSDLGGPGETQYF.

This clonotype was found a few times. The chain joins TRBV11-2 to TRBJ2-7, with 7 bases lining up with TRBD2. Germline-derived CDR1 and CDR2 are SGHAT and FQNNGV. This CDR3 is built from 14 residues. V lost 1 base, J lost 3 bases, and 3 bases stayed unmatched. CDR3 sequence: CASSLGGGIYEQYF. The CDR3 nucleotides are TGTGCCAGCAGCTTAGGGGGGGGAATCTACGAGCAGTACTTC.

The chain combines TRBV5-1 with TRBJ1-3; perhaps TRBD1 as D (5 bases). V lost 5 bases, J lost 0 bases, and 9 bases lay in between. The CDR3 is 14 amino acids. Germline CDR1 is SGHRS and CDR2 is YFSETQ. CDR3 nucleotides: TGCGCCAGCAGGATGGGGGTCTCTGGAAACACCATATATTTT. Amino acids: CASRMGVSGNTIYF.

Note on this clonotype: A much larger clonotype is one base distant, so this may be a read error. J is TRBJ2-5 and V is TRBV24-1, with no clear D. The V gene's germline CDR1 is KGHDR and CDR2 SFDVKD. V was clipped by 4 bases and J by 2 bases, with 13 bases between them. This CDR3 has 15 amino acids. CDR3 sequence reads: CATSEDTALQETQYF. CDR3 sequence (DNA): TGTGCCACCAGTGAAGATACCGCTTTACAAGAGACCCAGTACTTC.

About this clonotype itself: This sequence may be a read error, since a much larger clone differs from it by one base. This CDR3 reads CAISESAREGGYEQYF. As DNA, the CDR3 is TGTGCCATCAGTGAGTCAGCGCGGGAGGGGGGCTACGAGCAGTACTTC. The chain is built from TRBV10-3 and TRBJ2-7, with 9 bases identical to TRBD2. V was pared by 0 bases and J by 3 bases, with 6 bases of the junction left unmatched. Germline assignment: CDR1 ENHRY and CDR2 SYGVKD. The CDR3 spans 16 residues.

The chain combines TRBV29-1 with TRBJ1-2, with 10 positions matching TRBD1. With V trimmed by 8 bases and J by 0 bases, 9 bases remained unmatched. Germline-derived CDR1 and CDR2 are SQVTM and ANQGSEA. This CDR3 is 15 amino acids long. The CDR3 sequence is CSSIRDRGANYGYTF. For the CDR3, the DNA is TGCAGCAGTATCCGGGACAGGGGTGCTAACTATGGCTACACCTTC.

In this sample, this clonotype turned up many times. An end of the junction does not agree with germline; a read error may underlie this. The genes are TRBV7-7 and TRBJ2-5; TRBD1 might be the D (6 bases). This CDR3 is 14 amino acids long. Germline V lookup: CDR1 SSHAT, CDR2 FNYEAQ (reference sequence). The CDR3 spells CASSFVGAGETQYF. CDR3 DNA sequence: TGTGCTAGCAGCTTCGTGGGGGCTGGAGAGACCCAGTACTTC.

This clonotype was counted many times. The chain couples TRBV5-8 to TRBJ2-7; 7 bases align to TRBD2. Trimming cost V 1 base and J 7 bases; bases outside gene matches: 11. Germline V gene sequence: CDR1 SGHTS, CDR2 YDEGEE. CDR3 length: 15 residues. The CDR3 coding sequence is TGTGCCAGCAGCTTGAGCACGGCTTCGGGGGGAGAGCAGTACTTC. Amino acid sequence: CASSLSTASGGEQYF.

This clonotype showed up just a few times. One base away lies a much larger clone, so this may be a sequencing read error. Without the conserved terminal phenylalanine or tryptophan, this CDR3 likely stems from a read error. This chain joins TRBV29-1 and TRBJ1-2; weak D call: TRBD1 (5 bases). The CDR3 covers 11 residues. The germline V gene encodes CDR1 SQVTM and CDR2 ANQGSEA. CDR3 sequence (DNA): TGCACCGCGGAGGACATTAGTGGCTACACCCTC. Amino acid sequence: CTAEDISGYTL.

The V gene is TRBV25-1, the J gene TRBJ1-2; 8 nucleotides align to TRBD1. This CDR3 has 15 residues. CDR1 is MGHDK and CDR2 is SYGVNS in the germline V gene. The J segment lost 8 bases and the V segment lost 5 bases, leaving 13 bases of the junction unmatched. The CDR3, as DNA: TGTGCCAGCAGTAAGACAGGGGCCGCACAGGGGGGCTACACCTTC. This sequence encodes CASSKTGAAQGGYTF.

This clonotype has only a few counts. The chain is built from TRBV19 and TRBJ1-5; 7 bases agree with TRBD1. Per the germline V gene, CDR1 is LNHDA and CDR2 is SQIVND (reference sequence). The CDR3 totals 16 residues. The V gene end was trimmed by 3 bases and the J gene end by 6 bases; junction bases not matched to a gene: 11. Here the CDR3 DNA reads TGTGCCAGTAGTATGGAGAGACAGGGACTCGGTCAGCCCCAGCATTTT. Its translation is CASSMERQGLGQPQHF.

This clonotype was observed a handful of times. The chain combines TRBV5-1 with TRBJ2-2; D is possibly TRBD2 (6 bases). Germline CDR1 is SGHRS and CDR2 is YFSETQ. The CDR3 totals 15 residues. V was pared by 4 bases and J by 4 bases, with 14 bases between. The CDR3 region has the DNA TGCGCCAGCAGCCACCGGGAAGCGGGCACCGGGGAGCTGTTTTTT. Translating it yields CASSHREAGTGELFF.

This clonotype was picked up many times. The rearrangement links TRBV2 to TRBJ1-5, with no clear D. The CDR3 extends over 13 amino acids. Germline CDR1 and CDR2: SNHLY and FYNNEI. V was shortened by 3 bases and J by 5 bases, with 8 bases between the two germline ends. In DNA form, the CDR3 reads TGTGCCAGCAGTGAGGGGTCCCATCAGCCCCAGCATTTT. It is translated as CASSEGSHQPQHF. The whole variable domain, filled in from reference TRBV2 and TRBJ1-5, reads EPEVTQTPSHQVTQMGQEVILRCVPISNHLYFYWYRQILGQKVEFLVSFYNNEISEKSEIFDDQFSVERPDGSNFTLKIRSTKLEDSAMYFCASSEGSHQPQHFGDGTRLSIL.

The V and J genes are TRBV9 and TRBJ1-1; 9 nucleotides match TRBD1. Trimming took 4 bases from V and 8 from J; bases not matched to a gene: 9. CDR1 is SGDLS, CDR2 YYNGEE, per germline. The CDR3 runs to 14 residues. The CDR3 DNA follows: TGTGCCAGCAGCTCCGGACAGGGGAGCCGAGAAGCTTTCTTT. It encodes CASSSGQGSREAFF. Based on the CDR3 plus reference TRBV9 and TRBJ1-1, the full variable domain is DSGVTQTPKHLITATGQRVTLRCSPRSGDLSVYWYQQSLDQGLQFLIQYYNGEERAKGNILERFSAQQFPDLHSELNLSSLELGDSALYFCASSSGQGSREAFFGQGTRLTVV.

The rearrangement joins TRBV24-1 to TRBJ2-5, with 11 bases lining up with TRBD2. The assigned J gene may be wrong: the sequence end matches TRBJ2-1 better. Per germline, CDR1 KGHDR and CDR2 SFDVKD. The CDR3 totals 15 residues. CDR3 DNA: TGTGCCACCAGTCTAGCGGGAGGAACCTACAATGAGCAGTTCTTC. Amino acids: CATSLAGGTYNEQFF.

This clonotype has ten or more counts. CDR3 in DNA: TGTGCCAGCAGCTTAGTCCAGGGAGAGGGCTACACCTTC. It is translated as CASSLVQGEGYTF. The chain employs TRBV7-8 and TRBJ1-2; tentative D call: TRBD1 (5 bases). CDR3 size: 13 residues. The germline gives CDR1 SGHVS, CDR2 FQNEAQ. V was shortened by 1 base and J by 8 bases, with 11 bases between the two germline ends.

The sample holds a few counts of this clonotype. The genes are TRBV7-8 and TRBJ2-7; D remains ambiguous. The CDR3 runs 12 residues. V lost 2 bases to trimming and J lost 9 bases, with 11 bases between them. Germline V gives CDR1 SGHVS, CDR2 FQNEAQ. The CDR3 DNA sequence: TGTGCCAGCAGCTTAAAGCCCCCGCGGCAGTACTTC. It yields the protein CASSLKPPRQYF.

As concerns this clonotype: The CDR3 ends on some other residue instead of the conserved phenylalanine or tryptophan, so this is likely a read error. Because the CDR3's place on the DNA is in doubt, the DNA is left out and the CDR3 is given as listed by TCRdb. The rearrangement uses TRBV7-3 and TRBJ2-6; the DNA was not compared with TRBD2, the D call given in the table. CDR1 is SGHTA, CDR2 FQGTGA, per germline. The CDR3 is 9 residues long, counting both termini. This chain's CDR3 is CASSQVRAS.

CDR3 amino acids: CASSLVATVGNVLTF. The CDR3 bases are TGTGCCAGCAGCTTAGTAGCGACGGTGGGAAACGTCCTGACTTTC. The rearrangement links TRBV7-9 to TRBJ2-6; a possible D gene is TRBD2 (5 bases). Trimming removed 1 base at V and 10 bases at J, with 14 bases between. In germline, CDR1 is SEHNR, CDR2 FQNEAQ (reference sequence). The CDR3 consists of 15 residues.

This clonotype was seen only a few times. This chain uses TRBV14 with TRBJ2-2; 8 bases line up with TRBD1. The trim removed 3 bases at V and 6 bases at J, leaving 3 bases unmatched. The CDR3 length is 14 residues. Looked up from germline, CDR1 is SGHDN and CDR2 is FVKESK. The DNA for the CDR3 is TGTGCCAGCAGCCAGAACAGGGGGTCCGGGGAGCTGTTTTTT. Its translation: CASSQNRGSGELFF.